The next 6 T cell receptor beta chains were all read from a single sample in a study of T-cell reconstitution after alpha-beta-depleted transplantation in children. TCRbeta library preparation incorporated unique molecular identifiers. MiXCR, applied by TCRdb to the PCR reads, yields one record per CDR3 protein. The sample records hundreds of thousands of distinct CDR3 sequences, 15% to 20% being singletons. This material consisted of PBMCs, mostly from graft donor cells, taken 360 days after TCRalphabeta/CD19-depleted stem cell transplant. All receptors come from a boy in the first two years of life who had a stem cell transplant for Wiskott-Aldrich syndrome, so the T cells may come from the graft donor.

Many counts were recorded for this clonotype. The chain has TRBV12-3 or TRBV12-4 and TRBJ1-1, with unresolved D. This CDR3 is 12 amino acids long. Trimming pared 5 bases from V and 5 bases from J, leaving 9 bases between. CDR3 DNA: TGTGCCAGCAGTCCTGTGGGGACTGAAGCTTTCTTT. This sequence encodes CASSPVGTEAFF.

This clonotype appeared a few times. The rearrangement links TRBV10-3 to TRBJ2-5; a possible D gene is TRBD1 (7 bases). This CDR3 has 15 amino acids. Trimming removed 5 bases from V and 7 bases from J, with 20 bases in between. Germline V gives CDR1 ENHRY, CDR2 SYGVKD. The CDR3 spells CAISIVDRDGGTQYF. The CDR3 nucleotides are TGTGCCATCAGTATCGTCGACAGGGACGGGGGGACCCAGTACTTC.

This clonotype was observed a handful of times. The chain carries TRBV3-1 and TRBJ2-7; TRBD1 matches 8 bases. There are 15 residues in the CDR3. V dropped 5 bases and J dropped 7; count of bases not matched to a gene: 13. CDR1 and CDR2 (germline): LGHDT, YNNKEL (reference sequence). In DNA form, the CDR3 reads TGTGCCAGCAGCGCAAGAGGAGGACAGGGCAGAGAGCAGTACTTC. This gives the protein CASSARGGQGREQYF.

The gene calls are TRBV6-1 and TRBJ2-5; D may be TRBD1 (6 bases). Germline CDR1 MNHNS, CDR2 SASEGT. The V end lost 6 bases, the J end lost 9 bases, and 17 bases lay between the germline ends. The length of the CDR3 is 13 residues. DNA of the CDR3: TGTGCCAGCAGCCCCCAGGGGCCCCAGGCCCAGTACTTC. It encodes CASSPQGPQAQYF.

J is TRBJ2-3 and V is TRBV20-1; 13 bases match TRBD2. Per germline, CDR1 DFQATT and CDR2 SNEGSKA (reference sequence). This CDR3 contains 19 residues. Trimming at V came to 1 base and at J to 0 bases, leaving 10 bases not matched to a gene. CDR3 nucleotides: TGCAGTGCTAGAGTGCGGACTAGCGGGGGAGCCCATAGCACAGATACGCAGTATTTT. Translating it yields CSARVRTSGGAHSTDTQYF.

This clonotype was counted between two and nine times. In DNA form, the CDR3 reads TGTGCCAGCAGTGACCCGGGACAGACCGACTACGAGCAGTACTTC. The encoded protein is CASSDPGQTDYEQYF. The gene calls are TRBV6-1 and TRBJ2-7, with 7 bases matching TRBD1. CDR1 and CDR2 (germline): MNHNS, SASEGT. This CDR3 is 15 amino acids long. V dropped 3 bases and J dropped 3; count of bases not matched to a gene: 8.